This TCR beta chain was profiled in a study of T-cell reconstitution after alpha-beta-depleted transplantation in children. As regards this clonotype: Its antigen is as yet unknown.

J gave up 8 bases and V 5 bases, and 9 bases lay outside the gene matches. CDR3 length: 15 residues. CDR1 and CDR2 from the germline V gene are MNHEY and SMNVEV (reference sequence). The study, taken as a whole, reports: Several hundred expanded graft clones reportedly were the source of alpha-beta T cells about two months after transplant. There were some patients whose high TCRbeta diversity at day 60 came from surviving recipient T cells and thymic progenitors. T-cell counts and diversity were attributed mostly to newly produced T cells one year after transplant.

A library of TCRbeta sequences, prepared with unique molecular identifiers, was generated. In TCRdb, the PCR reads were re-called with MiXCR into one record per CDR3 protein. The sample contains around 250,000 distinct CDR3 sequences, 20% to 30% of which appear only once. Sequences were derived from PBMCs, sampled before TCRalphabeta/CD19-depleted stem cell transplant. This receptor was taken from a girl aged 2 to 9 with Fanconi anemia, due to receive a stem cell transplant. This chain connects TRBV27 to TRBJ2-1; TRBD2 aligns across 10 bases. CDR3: CASSTPGTSEHEQFF. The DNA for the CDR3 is TGTGCCAGCAGTACCCCCGGGACTAGCGAGCATGAGCAGTTCTTC.